This TCR beta chain was recorded in a study of shared clonotypes between healthy human individuals. Findings and limits, study-wide: Naive CD4 clonotypes were shared across a handful of donors at roughly 5%.

Everyone who donated was a Caucasian adult who lived in Nashville, Tennessee. A CD45RA+ naive subset and a CD45RA-negative memory subset were split from CD4+ cells. This clone was detected only a few times. The antigen is unknown. V lost 3 bases and J lost 3; bases outside the gene matches: 3. CDR1 and CDR2 (germline): SGHTA, FQGNSA. The CDR3 spans 14 residues. At the deep level, the assay was run. Profiling relied on immunoSEQ multiplex PCR, and the TCRdb table lists in-frame clones only, not all of them. The top ten hold 0.39% of the sample, which has about 2.3 million clones, over 90% seen once. The rearrangement uses TRBV7-2 and TRBJ1-1; TRBD1 matches at 8 bases. The sample taken for sequencing was naive CD4+ T cells from PBMCs. Regarding subset: CD45RA+ positively selected. This clonotype was sampled from a man younger than 35 in good health. Some clones in this sample may be carry-over from other donors' samples. CDR3 sequence reads: CASSLDRADTEAFF. The CDR3 coding sequence is TGTGCCAGCAGCTTGGACAGGGCGGACACTGAAGCTTTCTTT.